One and the same sample provided the 15 T cell receptor beta chains below, sequenced in a study of T-cell reconstitution after alpha-beta-depleted transplantation in children. During its preparation, the TCRbeta library received unique molecular identifiers. MiXCR, applied by TCRdb to the PCR reads, yields one record per CDR3 protein. The table records some 120,000 distinct CDR3 sequences, around a tenth of them present only once. The specimen comprised PBMCs, sampled before TCRalphabeta/CD19-depleted stem cell transplant. These receptors all come from a boy younger than 10 with acute lymphoblastic leukemia, due to receive a stem cell transplant.

This clonotype has more than one count but fewer than ten. This chain connects TRBV5-1 to TRBJ2-1; TRBD2 matches at 9 bases. V trimming: 0 bases; J trimming: 4 bases; junction bases outside the gene matches: 5. Germline lookup yields CDR1 SGHRS and CDR2 YFSETQ. This CDR3 is built from 16 residues. The CDR3 DNA is TGCGCCAGCAGCTTGGTGCTAGCGGGAAGGTACAATGAGCAGTTCTTC. It translates to CASSLVLAGRYNEQFF.

This clonotype has only a few counts. V is TRBV28 and J is TRBJ1-4; the D is unclear. The CDR3 is made up of 13 amino acids. Per germline, CDR1 MDHEN and CDR2 SYDVKM. V was trimmed by 3 bases and J by 11 bases, leaving 13 bases between them. The CDR3 DNA is TGTGCCAGCAGTTTGGGGTCGGCCGTGAAACTGTTTTTT. Protein sequence: CASSLGSAVKLFF.

The chain has TRBV15 and TRBJ2-1; possibly TRBD1 or TRBD2 for D (6 bases each). Germline V lookup: CDR1 LNHNV, CDR2 YYDKDF (reference sequence). V lost 6 bases and J 0 bases, leaving 15 bases between the germline ends. The CDR3 has 16 amino acids. The CDR3, as DNA: TGTGCCACCAGTCGAGGGGGGTGGAGCTCCTACAATGAGCAGTTCTTC. It yields the protein CATSRGGWSSYNEQFF. The complete variable domain, with remaining parts taken from reference TRBV15 and TRBJ2-1, reads DAMVIQNPRYQVTQFGKPVTLSCSQTLNHNVMYWYQQKSSQAPKLLFHYYDKDFNNEADTPDNFQSRRPNTSFCFLDIRSPGLGDTAMYLCATSRGGWSSYNEQFFGPGTRLTVL.

This clonotype was observed a single time. Without the conserved terminal phenylalanine or tryptophan, this CDR3 likely stems from a read error. The rearrangement uses TRBV7-2 and TRBJ2-7; D is ambiguous. The germline V gene encodes CDR1 SGHTA and CDR2 FQGNSA. This CDR3 comprises 12 residues. V lost 5 bases and J lost 3, with 8 bases in between. The CDR3 coding sequence is TGTGCCAGCAGCCCGGACCACTACGAGCAGTACATC. Amino acid sequence: CASSPDHYEQYI.

This clonotype occurred many times. The V gene is TRBV20-1, the J gene TRBJ2-3; D unclear. The V end was cut by 6 bases, the J end by 4 bases, with 14 bases between. Germline loops: CDR1 DFQATT, CDR2 SNEGSKA (reference sequence). This CDR3 is 13 amino acids long. CDR3 loop: CSAPSVVADTQYF. The CDR3 coding sequence is TGCAGTGCACCAAGTGTGGTCGCAGATACGCAGTATTTT.

This clonotype has just a few counts. The genes are TRBV15 and TRBJ2-3, with 10 positions matching TRBD2. V trimming: 8 bases; J trimming: 5 bases; junction bases outside the gene matches: 7. Germline V gene data show CDR1 as LNHNV and CDR2 as YYDKDF (reference sequence). This CDR3 contains 14 residues. The CDR3 DNA reads TGTGCCACCCTGCTAGCGGGGGAGGGAGATACGCAGTATTTT. Protein product: CATLLAGEGDTQYF.

V is TRBV7-6 and J is TRBJ1-4; 8 nucleotides agree with TRBD1. The CDR3 has 14 amino acids. Germline assignment: CDR1 SGHVS and CDR2 FNYEAQ. Trimming at V came to 5 bases and at J to 7 bases, leaving 6 bases not matched to a gene. This chain's CDR3 is CASSRRQGSEKLFF. The CDR3, as DNA: TGTGCCAGCAGCCGGCGACAGGGGAGTGAAAAACTGTTTTTT. Full variable domain (missing parts from reference TRBV7-6 and TRBJ1-4): GAGVSQSPRYKVTKRGQDVALRCDPISGHVSLYWYRQALGQGPEFLTYFNYEAQQDKSGLPNDRFSAERPEGSISTLTIQRTEQRDSAMYRCASSRRQGSEKLFFGSGTQLSVL.

This sequence joins TRBV6-1 and TRBJ2-7, with D possibly matching TRBD2 (5 bases). Trimming took off 7 bases at V and 7 bases at J, with 14 bases between the two ends. The CDR3 loop spans 12 amino acids. Germline V gene data show CDR1 as MNHNS and CDR2 as SASEGT. CDR3 DNA: TGTGCCAGCATGATCGGTCCGGGGGAGCAGTACTTC. It specifies CASMIGPGEQYF.

This clonotype showed up just a few times. The V and J genes are TRBV3-1 and TRBJ2-1; TRBD2 matches at 12 bases. Germline trimming cut 4 bases from V and 1 base from J; bases unmatched to any gene: 5. Germline lookup yields CDR1 LGHDT and CDR2 YNNKEL (reference sequence). This CDR3 region has 17 residues. The CDR3 loop reads CASSPPGLAGSYNEQFF. The CDR3 region has the DNA TGTGCCAGCAGCCCCCCGGGACTAGCGGGTTCCTACAATGAGCAGTTCTTC.

The rearrangement links TRBV5-1 to TRBJ2-2, with D uncertain. From germline, CDR1 is SGHRS and CDR2 YFSETQ. Trimming stripped 0 bases from V and 7 bases from J, with 10 bases between. The CDR3 totals 14 residues. This CDR3 is CASSLAGVDGELFF. As DNA, the CDR3 is TGCGCCAGCAGCTTGGCCGGCGTTGACGGGGAGCTGTTTTTT.

This clonotype has a handful of counts. The V gene is TRBV5-1, the J gene TRBJ1-2, with 8 bases aligning to TRBD1. CDR1 SGHRS and CDR2 YFSETQ come from the germline V gene. The CDR3 totals 14 residues. V shed 4 bases and J 6 bases; nucleotides not matched to a gene: 8. The CDR3 here is CASSPTMTGDGYTF. DNA for the CDR3: TGCGCCAGCAGCCCAACCATGACAGGGGATGGCTACACCTTC.

The chain has TRBV28 and TRBJ1-5; 9 nucleotides match TRBD1. V was clipped by 5 bases and J by 3 bases; unmatched bases: 2. The CDR3 length is 14 residues. From germline, CDR1 is MDHEN and CDR2 SYDVKM. The CDR3, as DNA: TGTGCCAGCAGTGACAGGGGGGACAATCAGCCCCAGCATTTT. It translates to CASSDRGDNQPQHF.

CDR3 bases: TGTGCCAGCAGTGAAGGGGGGACAGGGGGTCAGCCCCAGCATTTT. Its translation is CASSEGGTGGQPQHF. The rearrangement uses TRBV2 and TRBJ1-5; the match to TRBD1 covers 11 bases. V was pared by 1 base and J by 6 bases, with 2 bases of the junction left unmatched. Per the germline V gene, CDR1 is SNHLY and CDR2 is FYNNEI. This CDR3 spans 15 amino acids. Supplemented by reference TRBV2 and TRBJ1-5, the full variable domain reads EPEVTQTPSHQVTQMGQEVILRCVPISNHLYFYWYRQILGQKVEFLVSFYNNEISEKSEIFDDQFSVERPDGSNFTLKIRSTKLEDSAMYFCASSEGGTGGQPQHFGDGTRLSIL.

This sequence joins TRBV5-1 and TRBJ2-7; D possibly corresponds to TRBD2 (6 bases). The germline V gene encodes CDR1 SGHRS and CDR2 YFSETQ. The length of the CDR3 is 13 residues. V was shortened by 0 bases and J by 4 bases, with 8 bases between the two germline ends. The CDR3 is CASSLEGTYEQYF. CDR3 nucleotides: TGCGCCAGCAGCTTGGAAGGGACTTACGAGCAGTACTTC.

This chain connects TRBV28 to TRBJ2-2; D not resolved. Germline CDR1 and CDR2: MDHEN and SYDVKM. The V and J ends lost 7 bases and 6 bases respectively, with 15 bases between them. CDR3 length: 14 amino acids. CDR3 DNA sequence: TGTGCCAGCATCCATTCAGGACCCGCCGGGGAGCTGTTTTTT. This codes for CASIHSGPAGELFF.